This TCR beta chain was found in a study of blood T cells in healthy people across ages (dated by TCRdb to the mid-2010s). As for the study more broadly: In model experiments, template switching captured about one uniquely barcoded TCR beta cDNA molecule for every two T cells. The study measured age-related changes in TCR beta repertoire diversity using deep sequencing normalized with unique cDNA molecular identifiers. The donors were split into four age groups: young (average about 15 years), middle-aged (about 40), aged (roughly 60) and long-lived (about 74). To avoid experimental bias, donors of different ages were distributed randomly across sequencing lanes. Using the same blood draw, the study looked at two additional independent replicas of 1 million unique cDNA reads for two donors, one aged 18 to 30 and the other aged 80 or older.

The roughly 38 donors, aged about 6 to 100 years, were systemically healthy Caucasian individuals from Russia. Each donor gave ten milliliters of peripheral blood, collected into EDTA-treated Vacutainer tubes. Ficoll-Paque density-gradient centrifugation was used to isolate PBMCs, with at least 6.5 million per sample. Total RNA, at least 6 micrograms per sample, was extracted from PBMCs with Trizol reagent. For every donor, flow cytometry on a PBMC aliquot measured the percentage of naive CD45RAhigh/CD27high T cells. In this sample, this clonotype turned up a few times. There is no known antigen for this receptor. No base qualities exist here, and no much larger clone lies one base off it. Libraries came from 5' RACE. Sequenced on an Illumina HiSeq 2500. A second PCR of about 6 to 11 cycles was performed with a sample-barcoded 5' primer and a J-beta primer mix. Each TCR beta cDNA molecule received a unique molecular identifier from a template-switch 5' adaptor carrying 12 random nucleotides. Each sample yielded at least 2.5 million CDR3-containing paired-end reads. The Mint cDNA synthesis kit, primed by a TRBC-specific oligonucleotide, was used to synthesize first-strand cDNA from all RNA. After uracil-DNA glycosylase treatment, a first 18-cycle PCR used universal primers M1SS and BC2_uni_R on all cDNA. Per the original workflow: For normalization, 1 million high-quality reads were randomly selected from each sample, with every read carrying a distinct molecular identifier. Reads sharing molecular identifiers were discarded rather than binned into consensus sequences. CDR3 identification, clonotype clustering and error correction used MiTCR with a Q25 quality threshold and the strictest error-elimination algorithm. A nonparametric unseen species model using Euler transformation provided a lower-bound estimate of total TCR beta diversity. Using fastp at Q25 and MiXCR, TCRdb reprocessed the public reads and kept productive beta chains. Rows are combined by CDR3 protein, so each entry shows the most common genes and DNA. The V and J calls reflect TCRdb's pipeline rather than the authors' work. In all, the sample holds about 590,000 distinct CDR3 sequences, and roughly 31% of those were seen once. 15% to 19% of the sample rests with the top ten.

Cut back by 0 bases and 4 bases, the V and J ends lie 9 bases apart. Measured from the cysteine to the phenylalanine, the CDR3 is 14 residues long. CDR3 DNA is the only sequence kept; it has 42 bases, read in frame from the first base. CDR1 and CDR2 were assigned from the germline V gene as LGHNA and YNFKEQ. Here is what the overall study found, with its caveats: Compared with the aged group, more naive CD4+ T cells, fewer expanded clones and increased TCR diversity were shown by the long-lived group, suggesting age selection. Observed TCR beta diversity correlated strongly with the percentage of naive T cells measured by flow cytometry. Estimates of total diversity based on one million sequenced T cells were regarded as lower bounds and as underestimates. As age increased, observed TCR beta diversity per million T cells dropped in a roughly linear way, and a significant reduction was already evident by age 40. Donor CMV infection status was unknown, potentially confounding age-related changes in expanded clonotypes. Because profiling used bulk unsorted PBMCs, naive and antigen-experienced compartments could not be compared conclusively.

This clonotype was sampled from a woman of 80 years or more in good health. The sequence is built from TRBV4-2 and TRBJ1-1, with an unclear D gene assignment. The sequenced sample consisted of blood. The nucleotide sequence reads TGTGCCAGCAGCCAAGATTTAACGGCCACTGAAGCTTTCTTT. This encodes CASSQDLTATEAFF.